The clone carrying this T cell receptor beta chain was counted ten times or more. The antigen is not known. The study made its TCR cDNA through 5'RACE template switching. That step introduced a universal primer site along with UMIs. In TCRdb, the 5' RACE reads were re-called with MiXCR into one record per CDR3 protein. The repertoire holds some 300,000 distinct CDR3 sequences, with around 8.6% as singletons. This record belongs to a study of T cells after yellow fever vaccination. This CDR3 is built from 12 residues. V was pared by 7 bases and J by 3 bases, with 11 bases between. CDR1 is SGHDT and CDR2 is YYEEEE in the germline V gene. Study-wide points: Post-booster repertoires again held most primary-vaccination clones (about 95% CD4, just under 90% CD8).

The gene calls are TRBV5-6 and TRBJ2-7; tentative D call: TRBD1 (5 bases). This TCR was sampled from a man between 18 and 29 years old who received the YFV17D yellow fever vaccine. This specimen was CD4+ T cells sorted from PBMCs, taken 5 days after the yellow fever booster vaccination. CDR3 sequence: CASCTQGYEQYF. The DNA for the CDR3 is TGTGCCAGCTGCACGCAGGGCTACGAGCAGTACTTC.